These 30 T cell receptor beta chains came from one sample sequenced in a study of cytomegalovirus exposure and HLA in healthy donors. The PCR ran on 60 Vbeta and 13 Jbeta primers. The data were produced by immunoSEQ multiplex PCR, yet TCRdb's version contains in-frame clones alone and is incomplete. Here the sample spans some 89,000 clones, less than 85% being singletons. The specimen was PBMCs. Every receptor here comes from a man aged 35 to 55 in good health and CMV-seropositive.

CDR3 in amino acids: CASSRTSGGAETQYF. In DNA, the CDR3 is TGTGCCAGCAGCCGGACTAGCGGGGGCGCAGAGACCCAGTACTTC. V is TRBV7-3 and J is TRBJ2-5, with 13 bases aligning to TRBD2. From germline, CDR1 is SGHTA and CDR2 FQGTGA. The CDR3 has 15 amino acids. With V trimmed by 5 bases and J by 4 bases, 4 bases remained unmatched.

The CDR3 here is CATQQALNTEAFF. The CDR3 DNA follows: TGTGCCACTCAACAGGCGTTGAACACTGAAGCTTTCTTT. The V call is TRBV19, the J call TRBJ1-1, with D maybe TRBD1 (5 bases). V was shortened by 10 bases and J by 0 bases, with 12 bases between the two germline ends. The CDR3 runs 13 residues. Germline V lookup: CDR1 LNHDA, CDR2 SQIVND (reference sequence).

This clone was seen a handful of times. This chain uses TRBV7-2 with TRBJ2-7; no reliable D call. CDR1 and CDR2 (germline): SGHTA, FQGNSA. The CDR3 is 13 residues long. The V gene lost 4 bases and the J gene lost 0 bases, with 7 bases spanning the gap. The CDR3 nucleotides read TGTGCCAGCAGCTCAACCAGCTCCTACGAGCAGTACTTC. Translated: CASSSTSSYEQYF. The variable domain in full, with the rest retrieved from reference TRBV7-2 and TRBJ2-7, is GAGVSQSPSNKVTEKGKDVELRCDPISGHTALYWYRQSLGQGLEFLIYFQGNSAPDKSGLPSDRFSAERTGGSVSTLTIQRTQQEDSAVYLCASSSTSSYEQYFGPGTRLTVT.

The V and J genes are TRBV6-6 and TRBJ1-2; no clear D. The CDR3 is 13 residues long. The germline gives CDR1 MNHNY, CDR2 SVGAGI (reference sequence). Between the trimmed V and J ends, which lost 8 bases and 4 bases, there was a span of 14 bases. Here the CDR3 reads CASLDSWGYGYTF. CDR3 bases: TGTGCCAGCTTGGACTCTTGGGGCTATGGCTACACCTTC.

This chain uses TRBV15 with TRBJ2-7, with D perhaps TRBD1 (6 bases). With 0 bases removed from V and 6 bases from J, the gap between germline ends came to 15 bases. This CDR3 spans 15 amino acids. Germline CDR1 LNHNV, CDR2 YYDKDF (reference sequence). In DNA form, the CDR3 reads TGTGCCACCAGCAGAGATCTGGTGGGACAAGGCGAGCAGTACTTC. Protein sequence: CATSRDLVGQGEQYF. Together with reference TRBV15 and TRBJ2-7, the CDR3 gives the full variable domain: DAMVIQNPRYQVTQFGKPVTLSCSQTLNHNVMYWYQQKSSQAPKLLFHYYDKDFNNEADTPDNFQSRRPNTSFCFLDIRSPGLGDTAMYLCATSRDLVGQGEQYFGPGTRLTVT.

The CDR3 DNA reads TGCGCCAGCAGTGAGATAGCGGGGGGCGCTGGGGAGCAGTTCTTC. Residues: CASSEIAGGAGEQFF. This sequence joins TRBV10-1 and TRBJ2-1; 10 bases fit TRBD2. Per the germline V gene, CDR1 is WNHNN and CDR2 is SYGVQD (reference sequence). J gave up 10 bases and V 2 bases, and 8 bases lay outside the gene matches. This CDR3 is 15 amino acids long.

V and J are TRBV5-4 and TRBJ2-1; 8 bases are shared with TRBD1. The junction had 3 bases not matched to a gene; V was cut back by 3 bases and J by 4 bases. CDR3 length: 14 residues. Germline V gene sequence: CDR1 SGHNT, CDR2 YYREEE (reference sequence). The CDR3 protein is CASSSGQAYNEQFF. CDR3 sequence (DNA): TGTGCCAGCAGCTCGGGACAGGCGTACAATGAGCAGTTCTTC.

The rearrangement joins TRBV20-1 to TRBJ2-3; no firm D call. Trimming shortened V by 6 bases and J by 3 bases, and 7 bases separated the two germline ends. Germline V gives CDR1 DFQATT, CDR2 SNEGSKA (reference sequence). The CDR3 covers 11 residues. The CDR3 here is CSAGFTDTQYF. CDR3 DNA sequence: TGCAGTGCGGGCTTTACAGATACGCAGTATTTT.

This clone was counted only a few times. The chain has TRBV6-1 and TRBJ2-6, with unresolved D. Germline V CDR1 and CDR2: MNHNS, SASEGT. V gave up 7 bases and J gave up 3 bases, with 7 bases separating them. The CDR3 runs 13 residues. This CDR3 is CASTHSGANVLTF. As DNA, the CDR3 is TGTGCCAGCACGCATAGTGGGGCCAACGTCCTGACTTTC.

V and J are TRBV5-4 and TRBJ2-3, with 9 nucleotides matching TRBD2. The V segment lost 4 bases and the J segment 4 bases; nucleotides outside the gene matches: 16. The germline CDR1 and CDR2 sequences are SGHNT and YYREEE (reference sequence). This CDR3 comprises 18 residues. CDR3 nucleotides: TGTGCCAGCAGCCTTCCCGGGACTAGCCTAGGAGGGCCAGATACGCAGTATTTT. Encoded protein: CASSLPGTSLGGPDTQYF.

About this clone itself: The sample has other DNA sequences that encode this CDR3 too. The V call is TRBV27, the J call TRBJ2-5, with 7 bases identical to TRBD1. Germline V lookup: CDR1 MNHEY, CDR2 SMNVEV (reference sequence). The CDR3 extends over 15 amino acids. Losses at the gene ends were 0 bases for V and 3 bases for J; bases not matched to a gene: 4. In DNA, the CDR3 is TGTGCCAGCAGTTTATCGCCCCAGGGGGAAGAGACCCAGTACTTC. It codes for CASSLSPQGEETQYF.

The V call is TRBV6-1, the J call TRBJ1-5, with 8 nucleotides matching TRBD1. V shed 4 bases, J shed 3 bases, and the junction held 8 bases outside the gene matches. The CDR3 has 16 amino acids. Germline lookup yields CDR1 MNHNS and CDR2 SASEGT. The CDR3 loop is CASSVAGGGFNQPQHF. CDR3 bases: TGTGCCAGCAGTGTGGCAGGGGGCGGGTTCAATCAGCCCCAGCATTTT.

This chain joins TRBV10-3 and TRBJ1-1; D is uncertain. The V end lost 2 bases, the J end lost 2 bases, and 6 bases lay between the germline ends. Germline CDR1 is ENHRY and CDR2 is SYGVKD. The CDR3 extends over 13 amino acids. The CDR3 here is CAISEAGNTEAFF. The CDR3 DNA is TGTGCCATCAGTGAGGCAGGAAACACTGAAGCTTTCTTT.

The chain's CDR3 is CASRSTRGPNQPQHF. The DNA for the CDR3 is TGTGCCAGCAGGTCTACCAGGGGTCCCAATCAGCCCCAGCATTTT. The chain employs TRBV28 and TRBJ1-5, with D maybe TRBD1 (6 bases). CDR1 and CDR2 (germline): MDHEN, SYDVKM. The CDR3 contains 15 residues. V gave up 6 bases and J gave up 3 bases, with 15 bases separating them.

The gene calls are TRBV25-1 and TRBJ2-7; weak D call: TRBD1 (6 bases). The germline V gene has CDR1 MGHDK and CDR2 SYGVNS. The CDR3 contains 14 residues. Trimming removed 7 bases at V and 3 bases at J, with 16 bases between. The CDR3 spells CASTQGSRGYEQYF. CDR3 nucleotide sequence: TGTGCCAGCACTCAGGGGTCCAGAGGCTACGAGCAGTACTTC.

The chain combines TRBV10-1 with TRBJ2-7, with TRBD2 matching 10 bases. Germline V gene lookup returns CDR1 WNHNN and CDR2 SYGVQD (reference sequence). V lost 3 bases and J lost 4; bases outside the gene matches: 15. The CDR3 is 18 amino acids. CDR3 bases: TGCGCCAGCAGTGATCTGAAGCTAGCGGGAGAGCCGACTTACGAGCAGTACTTC. Amino acids: CASSDLKLAGEPTYEQYF.

This sequence joins TRBV11-3 and TRBJ1-1; possibly TRBD1 for D (5 bases). With 3 bases removed from V and 4 bases from J, the gap between germline ends came to 12 bases. Germline-derived CDR1 and CDR2 are SGHNT and YENEEA. This CDR3 is 14 amino acids long. CDR3 in amino acids: CASSFQGHGTEAFF. The CDR3 nucleotides are TGTGCCAGCAGCTTCCAGGGTCACGGCACTGAAGCTTTCTTT.

This chain links TRBV5-4 with TRBJ1-2, with 9 positions matching TRBD1. The CDR3 spans 15 residues. Losses at the gene ends were 4 bases for V and 0 bases for J; bases not matched to a gene: 4. CDR1 and CDR2 (germline): SGHNT, YYREEE (reference sequence). The CDR3 DNA follows: TGTGCCAGCAGCATCCGGGACAGGGCTAACTATGGCTACACCTTC. Amino acids: CASSIRDRANYGYTF.

The chain joins TRBV9 to TRBJ2-5; 9 bases agree with TRBD2. The CDR3 covers 14 residues. Trimming cost V 4 bases and J 5 bases; bases outside gene matches: 6. The germline V gene encodes CDR1 SGDLS and CDR2 YYNGEE. In nucleotides, the CDR3 is TGTGCCAGCAGCTGGACTAGCGTCAGTGAGACCCAGTACTTC. Its protein product is CASSWTSVSETQYF. Together with reference TRBV9 and TRBJ2-5, the CDR3 gives the full variable domain: DSGVTQTPKHLITATGQRVTLRCSPRSGDLSVYWYQQSLDQGLQFLIQYYNGEERAKGNILERFSAQQFPDLHSELNLSSLELGDSALYFCASSWTSVSETQYFGPGTRLLVL.

The chain links TRBV29-1 to TRBJ2-5; TRBD2 aligns across 9 bases. Germline lookup yields CDR1 SQVTM and CDR2 ANQGSEA. Trimming at V came to 4 bases and at J to 7 bases, leaving 13 bases not matched to a gene. The CDR3 is 15 residues long. CDR3 sequence reads: CSVVGRGGATGTQYF. The CDR3 DNA is TGCAGCGTTGTGGGGCGGGGGGGCGCGACGGGGACCCAGTACTTC.

The chain links TRBV4-2 to TRBJ2-3; TRBD2 matches at 7 bases. This CDR3 is built from 16 residues. J lost 4 bases, V lost 0 bases, and 7 bases had no gene match. Germline lookup yields CDR1 LGHNA and CDR2 YNFKEQ. Here the CDR3 reads CASSQESREGSDTQYF. CDR3 DNA sequence: TGTGCCAGCAGCCAAGAATCGAGGGAGGGGTCAGATACGCAGTATTTT.

The chain carries TRBV29-1 and TRBJ1-2, with a weak D call TRBD1 (5 bases). Germline V CDR1 and CDR2: SQVTM, ANQGSEA. V gave up 7 bases and J gave up 3 bases, with 12 bases separating them. The CDR3 spans 12 residues. CDR3 region: CSASGGDYGYTF. Here the CDR3 DNA reads TGCAGCGCCTCGGGGGGAGACTATGGCTACACCTTC.

This clone was recorded once. The chain links TRBV5-3 to TRBJ1-3; D is undetermined. TRBV5-3 is treated as an ORF (open reading frame) with a function not yet certain. V gave up 0 bases and J gave up 0 bases, with 10 bases separating them. The CDR3 has 16 amino acids. In DNA, the CDR3 is TGTGCCAGAAGCTTGGGACTCCCGGCCTCTGGAAACACCATATATTTT. This codes for CARSLGLPASGNTIYF.

The V gene is TRBV18, the J gene TRBJ1-2; possibly TRBD1 for D (5 bases). From germline, CDR1 is KGHSH and CDR2 LQKENI. The CDR3 runs to 15 residues. V dropped 3 bases and J dropped 0 bases, with 11 bases sitting between them. The CDR3 nucleotides read TGTGCCAGCTCACCGCTACAGGAAGCTAACTATGGCTACACCTTC. This gives the protein CASSPLQEANYGYTF.

V and J are TRBV30 and TRBJ2-5; D not certain. The CDR3 totals 13 residues. Trimming left V 2 bases short and J 5 bases short, with 12 bases between. Germline CDR1 is GTSNPN and CDR2 is SVGIG (reference sequence). The chain's CDR3 is CAWSPRRRETQYF. The CDR3 DNA follows: TGTGCCTGGAGTCCTCGACGGCGGGAGACCCAGTACTTC.

The rearrangement links TRBV5-1 to TRBJ1-2, with 7 bases aligning to TRBD1. V dropped 0 bases and J dropped 10; count of bases not matched to a gene: 6. This CDR3 is built from 13 residues. Germline V lookup: CDR1 SGHRS, CDR2 YFSETQ. This CDR3 is CASSLAAGGPYTF. DNA of the CDR3: TGCGCCAGCAGCTTGGCCGCAGGGGGGCCCTACACCTTC.

J is TRBJ2-3 and V is TRBV4-2; 9 bases are shared with TRBD2. J was trimmed by 0 bases and V by 0 bases; bases with no gene match: 4. CDR1 is LGHNA and CDR2 is YNFKEQ in the germline V gene. The length of the CDR3 is 17 residues. In nucleotides, the CDR3 is TGTGCCAGCAGCCAAGAGGTAGCGGGGGCTAGCACAGATACGCAGTATTTT. Its translation: CASSQEVAGASTDTQYF.

The V and J genes are TRBV5-1 and TRBJ1-6; perhaps TRBD1 as D (6 bases). Germline V gives CDR1 SGHRS, CDR2 YFSETQ. V was clipped by 0 bases and J by 0 bases, with 10 bases between them. CDR3 length equals 17 residues. The chain's CDR3 is CASSLGQASSYNSPLHF. CDR3 DNA: TGCGCCAGCAGCTTGGGACAGGCTAGCTCCTATAATTCACCCCTCCACTTT.

The CDR3 DNA reads TGTGCCAGCAGCTTAGTTCAGGCCCGCACTGGGGCCAACGTCCTGACTTTC. It specifies CASSLVQARTGANVLTF. The chain uses TRBV7-6 and TRBJ2-6; D unclear. This CDR3 comprises 17 residues. Germline CDR1 is SGHVS and CDR2 is FNYEAQ. V was clipped by 1 base and J by 2 bases, with 12 bases between them.

CDR3 nucleotides: TGTGCCAGCAATCTACAGGGGGGGGGTGGAGATACGCAGTATTTT. Protein sequence: CASNLQGGGGDTQYF. The chain links TRBV6-1 to TRBJ2-3; D is perhaps TRBD1 (8 bases). Germline V gene lookup returns CDR1 MNHNS and CDR2 SASEGT. The CDR3 sequence is 15 residues long. Trimming stripped 7 bases from V and 5 bases from J, with 19 bases between.